These 8 T cell receptor beta chains originate from one sample sequenced in a study of CD8+ T cells in alopecia areata listed by TCRdb under 2018. In light of the paper, this sample's treatment or condition label describes: oral pan-JAK inhibitor, 5-10 mg twice daily. The method behind the library was the immunoSEQ multiplex PCR assay. RNA was extracted from all samples and reverse transcribed into cDNA, which served as template for TCR sequencing. TCRdb re-hosts the immuneACCESS table, in-frame sequences only. Its copies lack some clones; in the studies checked, an unresolved V gene accounts for under half of them, and the cause for the rest is not known. In all, the sample holds about 270,000 clones, and around 64% of those were seen once. Clones ranked in the top ten supply 0.75% to 0.95% of the sample. The sequencing used CD4+ T cells sorted from blood, collected between weeks 51 and 54, from a patient treated with tofacitinib. These receptors all stem from a human donor with alopecia areata.

This clone showed up just a few times. This rearrangement joins TRBV29-1 to TRBJ2-2; D is ambiguous. Germline assignment: CDR1 SQVTM and CDR2 ANQGSEA. With 1 base removed from V and 3 bases from J, the gap between germline ends came to 9 bases. There are 14 residues in the CDR3. The CDR3 coding sequence is TGCAGCGTTGAAGCCGCGCAAGACACCGGGGAGCTGTTTTTT. It is translated as CSVEAAQDTGELFF.

This clone was detected a few times. CDR3 loop: CASSPGVGANTEAFF. The CDR3 region has the DNA TGTGCCAGCAGCCCAGGGGTCGGGGCAAACACTGAAGCTTTCTTT. The genes are TRBV7-9 and TRBJ1-1; tentative D call: TRBD1 (6 bases). V shed 5 bases and J shed 2 bases, with 15 bases lying between them. CDR3 length: 15 amino acids. The germline CDR1 and CDR2 sequences are SEHNR and FQNEAQ (reference sequence). The entire variable domain, with the rest obtained from reference TRBV7-9 and TRBJ1-1, is as follows: DTGVSQNPRHKITKRGQNVTFRCDPISEHNRLYWYRQTLGQGPEFLTYFQNEAQLEKSRLLSDRFSAERPKGSFSTLEIQRTEQGDSAMYLCASSPGVGANTEAFFGQGTRLTVV.

This sequence joins TRBV4-2 and TRBJ2-5, with D tentatively TRBD1 (5 bases). The length of the CDR3 is 15 residues. The germline V and J ends were trimmed by 5 bases and 4 bases, with 17 bases remaining between them. Germline loops: CDR1 LGHNA, CDR2 YNFKEQ. The CDR3 loop is CASSKIIGEGETQYF. CDR3 DNA sequence: TGTGCCAGCAGCAAAATTATAGGGGAAGGAGAGACCCAGTACTTC.

This clone was observed a few times. This chain connects TRBV10-3 to TRBJ2-7; D is unclear. The CDR3 is made up of 14 amino acids. Germline V gene lookup returns CDR1 ENHRY and CDR2 SYGVKD. Trimming pared 2 bases from V and 0 bases from J, leaving 8 bases between. The CDR3 DNA reads as TGTGCCATCAGTGAGAAGGTCAGCTCCTACGAGCAGTACTTC. This encodes CAISEKVSSYEQYF.

The chain couples TRBV7-8 to TRBJ2-1, with D possibly being TRBD1 or TRBD2 (5 bases each). The CDR3 runs to 14 residues. The ends were cut back, 1 base at V and 4 bases at J, with 8 bases in the middle. Germline assignment: CDR1 SGHVS and CDR2 FQNEAQ. In DNA, the CDR3 is TGTGCCAGCAGCTTAGTGGGGGTTTACAATGAGCAGTTCTTC. Its translation is CASSLVGVYNEQFF.

The chain couples TRBV30 to TRBJ1-1; TRBD1 aligns across 7 bases. The CDR3 loop spans 13 amino acids. Germline V gives CDR1 GTSNPN, CDR2 SVGIG (reference sequence). The CDR3 bases are TGTGCGTTCGAGGGACAGCCCAAAGGGGGGGCTTTCTTT. Amino acid sequence: CAFEGQPKGGAFF.

This clone came up a few times. V gene TRBV30 combines with J gene TRBJ2-5; the D is unclear. V was clipped by 1 base and J by 5 bases, with 17 bases between them. CDR1 and CDR2 (germline): GTSNPN, SVGIG (reference sequence). The CDR3 has 15 amino acids. The CDR3 DNA sequence: TGTGCCTGGAGTGGGAGAGGCATCCGGCCCGAGACCCAGTACTTC. It encodes CAWSGRGIRPETQYF.

The rearrangement joins TRBV7-2 to TRBJ2-6; the D is unclear. Germline V gene lookup returns CDR1 SGHTA and CDR2 FQGNSA. The CDR3 has 15 residues. The germline V and J ends were trimmed by 2 bases and 0 bases, with 5 bases remaining between them. CDR3 protein: CASSLSPSGANVLTF. The CDR3 DNA reads TGTGCCAGCAGCTTAAGCCCCTCTGGGGCCAACGTCCTGACTTTC.